The present TCR beta chain was sequenced within a study of blood T cell repertoires in COVID-19 (dated by TCRdb to 2020 to 2021). Notes on the research overall: The collaborator samples originated in the United States, Italy and Spain and spanned the acute and convalescent phases of COVID-19. The samples were drawn from the first 160 participants of the ongoing ImmuneRACE study and from 1,254 subjects provided by 6 global collaborators. Where HLA class I and class II types were available, the types were taken from metadata supplied by the sample provider, not from assay-based typing. Deeply sampled blood TCRbeta repertoires from subjects exposed to, actively infected with, or recovered from COVID-19 were included in the dataset. The repertoires were released in a freely available public database intended as a resource for research on the immune response to SARS-CoV-2. The sample metadata nearly always contained a de-identified subject ID, COVID-19 status, age in years and sex. The material from the prospective study consisted of cDNA or gDNA derived from T cells, B-cell-depleted T cells, or PBMCs. Summary of the overall study and its limitations: Clinical and demographic metadata were provided uncurated, with the amount varying by source and participant.

The germline V gene (reference sequence) gives CDR1 as GTSNPN and CDR2 as SVGIG. Unmatched junction bases come to 2, with V trimmed by 4 bases and J by 4 bases. The CDR3 starts with the cysteine, ends with the phenylalanine, and has 13 residues. Solely the CDR3 DNA is kept, with 39 bases framed from the first base. The immunoSEQ Assay, a bias-controlled multiplex PCR, was used to amplify TCRbeta CDR3 regions from genomic DNA. In the paper's pipeline: The number of nucleated cells in each sample was estimated from the amplification of reference gene primers within the assay. To quantify the absolute abundance of each unique TCRbeta CDR3 rearrangement, sequence reads were collapsed and filtered. Productive Simpson clonality was computed per sample as the square root of Simpson's diversity index over productive rearrangements. TCRdb provides this immuneACCESS table in a form limited to in-frame rearrangements. Some clones are lacking; in checked studies, under half of them reflect an unresolved V gene, and why the rest are absent is not known. V, J and clone size are taken as reported in that table, and D and trimming were inferred from the DNA itself. Here the sample has around 160,000 clones; more than 75% occur a single time. In total, the top ten clones hold approximately 1.2% of the sample.

As regards this clone: The specificity of this receptor is unknown. Base qualities are not recorded, but no much larger clone differs from it by a single base.

In the prospective study, participants were about 18 to 100 years old, resided in 25 or so geographic areas of the United States, and were enrolled through a virtual design. Cohort assignment in the prospective study relied on participant-reported clinical history from a screening survey and a study questionnaire. Each participant in the prospective study had whole blood, serum and a nasopharyngeal or oropharyngeal swab collected by mobile phlebotomists. Prospective study participants could optionally give additional blood draws and questionnaires over an approximately 2-month period. Blood samples from the prospective study were shipped frozen or at room temperature prior to DNA extraction.

The material sequenced was PBMCs or T cells enriched from blood (not recorded which). This TCR came from a woman aged 25 to 45 with acute COVID-19. The rearranged segments are TRBV30 and TRBJ2-3; 10 central nucleotides agree with TRBD2. This receptor carries the CDR3 CAWTSGSSDTQYF. The DNA sequence is TGTGCCTGGACTAGCGGGAGTTCAGATACGCAGTATTTT.